The rows below give T cell receptor beta chains drawn from one sample of a study of CD8 T cells in Susac syndrome. TCRdb called the immunoSEQ multiplex PCR reads again in MiXCR, with one record for every CDR3 protein. Found here are 200,000 to 300,000 distinct CDR3 sequences, over 85% of them singletons; the top ten hold 0.07% to 0.09%. The sample taken for sequencing was CD4+ T cells from PBMCs. The receptor source for this set is a human donor with multiple sclerosis. Both conserved end residues are part of each CDR3. A D gene is named only where the DNA matches it firmly. Part of the rows lack a size; the others show once, few, many or a class for expanded clones.

v_call	d_call	clone_size	j_call	cdr3_aa	cdr3_nt
TRBV12-3/TRBV12-4	.	few	TRBJ2-2	CASSPDRSGELFF	TGTGCCAGCAGTCCCGACAGATCCGGGGAGCTGTTTTTT
TRBV30	.	once	TRBJ2-7	CAWSARAAYEQYF	TGTGCCTGGAGTGCCCGAGCAGCCTACGAGCAGTACTTC
TRBV24-1	.	.	TRBJ1-4	CATSDPAGATNEKLFF	TGTGCCACCAGTGATCCTGCAGGCGCAACTAATGAAAAACTGTTTTTT
TRBV27	.	.	TRBJ1-1	CASTRRLGNTEAFF	TGTGCCAGCACGCGGAGATTGGGGAACACTGAAGCTTTCTTT
TRBV7-8	.	.	TRBJ1-6	CASSLSQRSSYNSPLHF	TGTGCCAGCAGCTTAAGCCAACGGAGCTCCTATAATTCACCCCTCCACTTT
TRBV6-5	TRBD2	.	TRBJ2-5	CASSDSPTSGYQETQYF	TGTGCCAGCAGTGACTCACCGACTAGCGGATACCAAGAGACCCAGTACTTC
TRBV20-1	.	.	TRBJ1-2	CSARDGGASTF	TGCAGTGCTAGAGATGGGGGGGCAAGCACCTTC
TRBV7-9	.	.	TRBJ2-5	CASSSESGETQYF	TGTGCCAGCAGCTCGGAGTCGGGGGAGACCCAGTACTTC
TRBV29-1	.	.	TRBJ2-7	CSVAGSGYEQYF	TGCAGCGTTGCCGGGTCAGGCTACGAGCAGTACTTC
TRBV20-1	.	.	TRBJ1-1	CSAIGLRGTEAFF	TGCAGTGCTATTGGGCTGAGGGGCACTGAAGCTTTCTTT
TRBV4-1	.	.	TRBJ2-4	CASSQKNIQYF	TGCGCCAGCAGCCAAAAAAACATTCAGTACTTC
TRBV5-4	.	.	TRBJ1-2	CASSPAAGNYGYTF	TGTGCCAGCAGCCCGGCGGCAGGGAACTATGGCTACACCTTC
TRBV5-6	TRBD1	.	TRBJ2-7	CASSLEGQGSYEQYF	TGTGCCAGCAGCTTGGAGGGACAGGGGTCCTACGAGCAGTACTTC
TRBV20-1	.	.	TRBJ2-7	CSARAPPGGGYEQYF	TGCAGTGCTAGAGCCCCCCCGGGGGGCGGCTACGAGCAGTACTTC